This T cell receptor beta chain was profiled in a study of human thymus T cells. To note about this clone: No antigen is known for it.

Findings and caveats of the study: Highly overlapping thymic repertoires in unrelated individuals were reported by related research.

The assay was immunoSEQ multiplex PCR, and TCRdb's table has in-frame clones only and misses some. The sample lists roughly 120,000 clones; approximately 96% were seen once. Corrective heart surgery yielded the resections from which the thymus tissue came. Donation came from healthy Finnish infants having corrective surgery for congenital heart defects. CDR1 and CDR2 (germline): SGHRS, YFSETQ. V trimming: 4 bases; J trimming: 4 bases; junction bases outside the gene matches: 6. The CDR3 consists of 15 residues. This receptor was taken from a boy under two years old with a congenital heart defect but otherwise immunologically healthy. Sequences were obtained from thymus tissue. This sequence joins TRBV5-1 and TRBJ1-2; TRBD1 agrees at 11 bases. CDR3 DNA: TGCGCCAGCAGCGCCGGGACAGGGGGTCCCTATGGCTACACCTTC. Amino acids: CASSAGTGGPYGYTF.